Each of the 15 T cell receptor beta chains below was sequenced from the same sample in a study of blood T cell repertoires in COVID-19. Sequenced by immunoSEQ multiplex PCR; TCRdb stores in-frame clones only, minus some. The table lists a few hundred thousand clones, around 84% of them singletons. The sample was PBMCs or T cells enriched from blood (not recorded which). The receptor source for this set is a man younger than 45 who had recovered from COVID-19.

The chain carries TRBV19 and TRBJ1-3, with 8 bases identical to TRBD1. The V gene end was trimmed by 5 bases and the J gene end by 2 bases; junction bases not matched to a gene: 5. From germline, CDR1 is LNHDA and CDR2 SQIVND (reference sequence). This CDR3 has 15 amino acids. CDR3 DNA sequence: TGTGCCAGTAGTCCAGGGGGCGCCCCTGGAAACACCATATATTTT. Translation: CASSPGGAPGNTIYF.

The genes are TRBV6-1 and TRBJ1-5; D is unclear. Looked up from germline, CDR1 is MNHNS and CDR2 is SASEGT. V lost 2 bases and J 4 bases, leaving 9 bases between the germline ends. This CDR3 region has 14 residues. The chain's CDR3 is CASSEQRKNQPQHF. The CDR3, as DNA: TGTGCCAGCAGTGAACAGCGGAAAAATCAGCCCCAGCATTTT.

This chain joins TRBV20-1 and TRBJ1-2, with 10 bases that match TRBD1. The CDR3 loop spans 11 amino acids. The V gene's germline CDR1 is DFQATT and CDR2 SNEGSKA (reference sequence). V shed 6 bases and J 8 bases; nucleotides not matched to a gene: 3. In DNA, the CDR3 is TGCAGTGCCGGGACAGGGGCCGGCTACACCTTC. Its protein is CSAGTGAGYTF.

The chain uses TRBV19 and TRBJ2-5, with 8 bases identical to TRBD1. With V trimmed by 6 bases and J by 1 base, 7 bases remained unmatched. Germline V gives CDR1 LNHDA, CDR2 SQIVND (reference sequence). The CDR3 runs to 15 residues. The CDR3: CASRWTGNSQETQYF. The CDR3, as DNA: TGTGCCAGTAGATGGACAGGGAACAGCCAAGAGACCCAGTACTTC.

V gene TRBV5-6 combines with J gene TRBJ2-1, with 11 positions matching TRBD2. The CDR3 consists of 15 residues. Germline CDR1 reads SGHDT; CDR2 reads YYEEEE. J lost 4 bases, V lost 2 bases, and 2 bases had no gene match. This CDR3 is CASSFGLAGYNEQFF. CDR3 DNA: TGTGCCAGCAGCTTTGGACTAGCGGGTTACAATGAGCAGTTCTTC.

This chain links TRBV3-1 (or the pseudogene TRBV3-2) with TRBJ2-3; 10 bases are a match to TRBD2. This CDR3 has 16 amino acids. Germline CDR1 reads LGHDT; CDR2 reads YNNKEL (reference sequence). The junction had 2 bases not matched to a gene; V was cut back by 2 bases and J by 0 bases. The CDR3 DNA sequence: TGTGCCAGCAGCCAAAGCGGGGGGGTGAGCACAGATACGCAGTATTTT. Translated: CASSQSGGVSTDTQYF.

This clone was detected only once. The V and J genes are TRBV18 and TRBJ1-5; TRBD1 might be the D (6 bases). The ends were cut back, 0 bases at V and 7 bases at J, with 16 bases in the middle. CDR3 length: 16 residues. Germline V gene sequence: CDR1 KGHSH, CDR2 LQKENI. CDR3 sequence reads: CASSPPSEAGEQPQHF. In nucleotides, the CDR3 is TGTGCCAGCTCACCACCGTCGGAGGCAGGGGAGCAGCCCCAGCATTTT.

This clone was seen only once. In nucleotides, the CDR3 is TGTGCCAGCAGCCCCCGGCACGCGGGACGGGGGAATGAAAAACTGTTTTTT. This encodes CASSPRHAGRGNEKLFF. This chain uses TRBV3-1 (or the pseudogene TRBV3-2) with TRBJ1-4; D is possibly TRBD1 (5 bases). The germline V gene encodes CDR1 LGHDT and CDR2 YNNKEL (reference sequence). This CDR3 region has 17 residues. Trimming took off 4 bases at V and 5 bases at J, with 20 bases between the two ends.

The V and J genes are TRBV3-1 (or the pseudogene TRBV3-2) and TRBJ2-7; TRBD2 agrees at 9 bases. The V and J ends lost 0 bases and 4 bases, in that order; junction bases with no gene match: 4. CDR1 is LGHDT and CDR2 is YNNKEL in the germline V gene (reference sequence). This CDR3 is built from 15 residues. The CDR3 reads CASSQESGLAYEQYF. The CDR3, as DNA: TGTGCCAGCAGCCAAGAATCGGGACTAGCATACGAGCAGTACTTC.

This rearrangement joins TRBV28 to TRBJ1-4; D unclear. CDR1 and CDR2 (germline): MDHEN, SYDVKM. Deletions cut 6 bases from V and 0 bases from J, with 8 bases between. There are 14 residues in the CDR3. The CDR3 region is CASSRSATNEKLFF. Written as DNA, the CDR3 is TGTGCCAGCAGCAGGTCTGCAACTAATGAAAAACTGTTTTTT.

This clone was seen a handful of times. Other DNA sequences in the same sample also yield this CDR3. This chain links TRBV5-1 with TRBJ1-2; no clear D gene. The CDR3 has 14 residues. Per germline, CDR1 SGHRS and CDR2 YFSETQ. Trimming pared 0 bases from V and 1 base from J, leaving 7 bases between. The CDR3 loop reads CASSLERSNYGYTF. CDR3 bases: TGCGCCAGCAGCTTGGAGAGGAGTAACTATGGCTACACCTTC.

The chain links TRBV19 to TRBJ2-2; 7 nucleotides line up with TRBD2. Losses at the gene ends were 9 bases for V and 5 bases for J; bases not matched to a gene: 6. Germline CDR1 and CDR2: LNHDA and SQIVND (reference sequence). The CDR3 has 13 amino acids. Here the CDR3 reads CASWEGTTGELFF. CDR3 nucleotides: TGTGCCAGCTGGGAGGGTACGACCGGGGAGCTGTTTTTT.

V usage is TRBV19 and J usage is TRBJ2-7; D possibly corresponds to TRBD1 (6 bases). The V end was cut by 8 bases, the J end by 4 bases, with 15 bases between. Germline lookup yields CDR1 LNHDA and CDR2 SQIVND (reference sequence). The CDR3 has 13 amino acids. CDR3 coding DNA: TGTGCCAGTCAGGCAGGGGATTTTTACGAGCAGTACTTC. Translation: CASQAGDFYEQYF. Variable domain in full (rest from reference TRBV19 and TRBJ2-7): DGGITQSPKYLFRKEGQNVTLSCEQNLNHDAMYWYRQDPGQGLRLIYYSQIVNDFQKGDIAEGYSVSREKKESFPLTVTSAQKNPTAFYLCASQAGDFYEQYFGPGTRLTVT.

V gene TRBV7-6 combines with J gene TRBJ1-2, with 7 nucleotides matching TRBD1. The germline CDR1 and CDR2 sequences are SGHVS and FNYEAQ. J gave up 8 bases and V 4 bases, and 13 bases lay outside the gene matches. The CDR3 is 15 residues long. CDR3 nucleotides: TGTGCCAGCAGCTCCGTGGGCGACAGGGAGGAAGGCTACACCTTC. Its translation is CASSSVGDREEGYTF.

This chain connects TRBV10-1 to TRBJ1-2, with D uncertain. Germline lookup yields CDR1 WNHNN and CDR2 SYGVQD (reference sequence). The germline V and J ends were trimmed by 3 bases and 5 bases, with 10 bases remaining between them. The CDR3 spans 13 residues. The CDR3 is CASSEAPGYGYTF. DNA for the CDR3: TGCGCCAGCAGTGAAGCGCCGGGTTATGGCTACACCTTC.